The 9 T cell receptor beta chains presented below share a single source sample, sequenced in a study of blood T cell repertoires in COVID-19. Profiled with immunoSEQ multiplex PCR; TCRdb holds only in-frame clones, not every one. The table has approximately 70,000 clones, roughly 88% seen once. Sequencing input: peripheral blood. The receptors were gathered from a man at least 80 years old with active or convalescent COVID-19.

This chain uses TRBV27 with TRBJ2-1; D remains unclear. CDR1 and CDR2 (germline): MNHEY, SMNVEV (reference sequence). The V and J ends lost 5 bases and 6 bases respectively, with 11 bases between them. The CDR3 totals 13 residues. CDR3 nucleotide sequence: TGTGCCAGCAGTCTTCCCCCTCCCAATGAGCAGTTCTTC. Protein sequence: CASSLPPPNEQFF.

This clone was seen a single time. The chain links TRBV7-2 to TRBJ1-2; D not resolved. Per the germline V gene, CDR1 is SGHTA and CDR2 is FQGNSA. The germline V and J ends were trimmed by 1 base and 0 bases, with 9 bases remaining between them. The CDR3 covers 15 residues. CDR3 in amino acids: CASSLVSVPNYGYTF. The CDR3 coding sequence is TGTGCCAGCAGCTTAGTCTCAGTTCCTAACTATGGCTACACCTTC. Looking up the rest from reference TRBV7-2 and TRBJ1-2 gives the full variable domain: GAGVSQSPSNKVTEKGKDVELRCDPISGHTALYWYRQSLGQGLEFLIYFQGNSAPDKSGLPSDRFSAERTGGSVSTLTIQRTQQEDSAVYLCASSLVSVPNYGYTFGSGTRLTVV.

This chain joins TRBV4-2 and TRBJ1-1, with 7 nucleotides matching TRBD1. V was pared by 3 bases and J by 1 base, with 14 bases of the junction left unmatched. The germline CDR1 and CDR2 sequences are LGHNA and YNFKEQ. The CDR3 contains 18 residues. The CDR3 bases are TGTGCCAGCAGCCAGGGGACAGCAAGGCCGAATGGGAACACTGAAGCTTTCTTT. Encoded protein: CASSQGTARPNGNTEAFF.

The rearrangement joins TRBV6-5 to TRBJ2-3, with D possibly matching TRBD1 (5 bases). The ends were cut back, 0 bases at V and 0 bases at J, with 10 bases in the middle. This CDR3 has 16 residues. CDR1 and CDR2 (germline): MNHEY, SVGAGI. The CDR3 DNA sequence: TGTGCCAGCAGTTACTCTGGCAGGGCGAGCACAGATACGCAGTATTTT. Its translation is CASSYSGRASTDTQYF.

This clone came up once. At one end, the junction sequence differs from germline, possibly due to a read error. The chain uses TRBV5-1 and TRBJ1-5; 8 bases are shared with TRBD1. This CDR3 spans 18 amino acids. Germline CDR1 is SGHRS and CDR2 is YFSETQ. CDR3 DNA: TGCGCCAGCACCTTGCTCATGGGACAGGCCTATAGCAATCAGCCCCAGCATTTT. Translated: CASTLLMGQAYSNQPQHF.

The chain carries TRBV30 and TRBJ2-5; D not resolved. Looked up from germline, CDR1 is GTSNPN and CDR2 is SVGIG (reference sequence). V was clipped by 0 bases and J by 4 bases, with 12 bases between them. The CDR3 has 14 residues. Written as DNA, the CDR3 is TGTGCCTGGAGTGTAGGTAGACTCCGAGAGACCCAGTACTTC. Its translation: CAWSVGRLRETQYF.

The chain's CDR3 is CASSRQSGGELFF. In DNA, the CDR3 is TGTGCCAGCAGTCGACAGAGCGGGGGGGAGCTGTTTTTT. The genes are TRBV6-2 or TRBV6-3 and TRBJ2-2; maybe TRBD2 (6 bases). Trimming removed 5 bases at V and 8 bases at J, with 12 bases between. This CDR3 is 13 amino acids long. The germline V gene encodes CDR1 MNHEY and CDR2 SVGEGT.

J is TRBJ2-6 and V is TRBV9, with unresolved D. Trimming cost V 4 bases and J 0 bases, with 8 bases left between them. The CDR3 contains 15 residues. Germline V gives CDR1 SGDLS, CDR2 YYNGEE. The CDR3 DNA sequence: TGTGCCAGCAGCCCTGAGAGCTCTGGGGCCAACGTCCTGACTTTC. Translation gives CASSPESSGANVLTF.

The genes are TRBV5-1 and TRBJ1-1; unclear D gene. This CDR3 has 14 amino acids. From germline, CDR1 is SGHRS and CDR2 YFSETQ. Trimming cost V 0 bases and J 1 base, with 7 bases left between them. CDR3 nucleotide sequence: TGCGCCAGCAGCTTGGTACGGGGGAACACTGAAGCTTTCTTT. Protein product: CASSLVRGNTEAFF.